This is a list of T cell receptor beta chains from one sample in a study of CD8 T cells in ankylosing spondylitis. One entry per CDR3 protein, called by TCRdb with MiXCR from the 5' RACE reads. The data hold some 250,000 distinct CDR3 sequences, with roughly a quarter observed a single time. What was sequenced was blood, either unsorted or a sorted T cell fraction (not recorded which). The source of these receptors is a male donor with ankylosing spondylitis or in good health (not recorded which). The CDR3 runs from the conserved cysteine through the conserved F or W. A D gene is named only where the DNA matches it firmly. Not every row has a clone size; where given, it reads once, few, many or a size class.

CDR3aa: CASSRVKALAGGPDEQYF
CDR3nt: TGTGCCAGCTCACGCGTCAAGGCACTAGCGGGGGGGCCGGATGAGCAGTACTTC
abundance: -
d_gene: TRBD2
v_gene: TRBV18
j_gene: TRBJ2-7

CDR3aa: CASSVWTGGNEQFF
CDR3nt: TGTGCCAGCAGCGTCTGGACAGGAGGGAATGAGCAGTTCTTC
abundance: -
d_gene: -
v_gene: TRBV9
j_gene: TRBJ2-1

CDR3aa: CSARQAGASEGDTQYF
CDR3nt: TGCAGTGCTAGGCAAGCGGGGGCCTCCGAAGGAGATACGCAGTATTTT
abundance: many
d_gene: TRBD2
v_gene: TRBV20-1
j_gene: TRBJ2-3

CDR3aa: CASKQGTGELFF
CDR3nt: TGCGCCAGCAAACAGGGCACCGGGGAGCTGTTTTTT
abundance: -
d_gene: -
v_gene: TRBV5-1
j_gene: TRBJ2-2

CDR3aa: CSVEDWGSARSTKQETQYF
CDR3nt: TGCAGCGTTGAAGATTGGGGGTCGGCTCGATCTACGAAACAAGAGACCCAGTACTTC
abundance: few
d_gene: -
v_gene: TRBV29-1
j_gene: TRBJ2-5

CDR3aa: CSATRRTGLNSPLHF
CDR3nt: TGCAGTGCTACCCGGAGGACAGGGCTAAATTCACCCCTCCACTTT
abundance: -
d_gene: TRBD1
v_gene: TRBV20-1
j_gene: TRBJ1-6

CDR3aa: CSARVDRVLEKLFF
CDR3nt: TGCAGTGCTAGAGTCGACAGGGTCCTTGAAAAACTGTTTTTT
abundance: few
d_gene: TRBD1
v_gene: TRBV20-1
j_gene: TRBJ1-4

CDR3aa: CSVSISGTGGGYTF
CDR3nt: TGCAGCGTTTCTATAAGCGGGACAGGAGGGGGCTACACCTTC
abundance: -
d_gene: TRBD1
v_gene: TRBV29-1
j_gene: TRBJ1-2

CDR3aa: CSARDFTYQETQYF
CDR3nt: TGCAGTGCTAGAGATTTCACGTACCAAGAGACCCAGTACTTC
abundance: many
d_gene: -
v_gene: TRBV20-1
j_gene: TRBJ2-5

CDR3aa: CAWTFWDRAPDTQYF
CDR3nt: TGTGCCTGGACCTTTTGGGACAGGGCTCCAGATACGCAGTATTTT
abundance: -
d_gene: TRBD1
v_gene: TRBV30
j_gene: TRBJ2-3

CDR3aa: CASSLAGAGSSYEQYF
CDR3nt: TGCGCCAGCAGCTTGGCCGGGGCGGGGAGCTCCTACGAGCAGTACTTC
abundance: -
d_gene: -
v_gene: TRBV5-1
j_gene: TRBJ2-7

CDR3aa: CSENSITRNGYTF
CDR3nt: TGCAGCGAGAACAGTATTACCCGGAATGGCTACACCTTC
abundance: few
d_gene: -
v_gene: TRBV29-1
j_gene: TRBJ1-2

CDR3aa: CASSLGSGGPYEQYF
CDR3nt: TGTGCCAGCAGCTTAGGGAGCGGGGGACCCTACGAGCAGTACTTC
abundance: few
d_gene: TRBD2
v_gene: TRBV7-2
j_gene: TRBJ2-7

CDR3aa: CASSLEPPSGGYEQYF
CDR3nt: TGCGCCAGCAGCTTGGAACCTCCTTCGGGTGGATACGAGCAGTACTTC
abundance: many
d_gene: -
v_gene: TRBV5-1
j_gene: TRBJ2-7

CDR3aa: CASSLLAGRYNEQFF
CDR3nt: TGTGCCAGCAGCTTATTAGCGGGGCGGTACAATGAGCAGTTCTTC
abundance: -
d_gene: TRBD2
v_gene: TRBV11-2
j_gene: TRBJ2-1

CDR3aa: CASSPRRGQGHSPLHF
CDR3nt: TGTGCCAGCAGTCCCCGACGGGGACAGGGACATTCACCCCTCCACTTT
abundance: many
d_gene: TRBD1
v_gene: TRBV12-3/TRBV12-4
j_gene: TRBJ1-6

CDR3aa: CASSFSGRGTEAFF
CDR3nt: TGCGCCAGCAGCTTTTCCGGGCGCGGTACTGAAGCTTTCTTT
abundance: many
d_gene: -
v_gene: TRBV5-1
j_gene: TRBJ1-1

CDR3aa: CAISGGRQGQETQYF
CDR3nt: TGTGCCATCAGTGGTGGAAGACAGGGACAAGAGACCCAGTACTTC
abundance: few
d_gene: TRBD1
v_gene: TRBV10-3
j_gene: TRBJ2-5

CDR3aa: CSVEQGYEQYF
CDR3nt: TGCAGCGTGGAACAGGGCTACGAGCAGTACTTC
abundance: -
d_gene: -
v_gene: TRBV29-1
j_gene: TRBJ2-7

CDR3aa: CASSSVAPETQYF
CDR3nt: TGTGCCAGCAGCTCCGTAGCCCCGGAGACCCAGTACTTC
abundance: -
d_gene: -
v_gene: TRBV9
j_gene: TRBJ2-5

CDR3aa: CASRTEYNSPLHF
CDR3nt: TGTGCCAGCAGGACAGAATATAATTCACCCCTCCACTTT
abundance: -
d_gene: -
v_gene: TRBV6-1
j_gene: TRBJ1-6

CDR3aa: CASSRPSGEQYF
CDR3nt: TGTGCCAGCAGTCGCCCCTCGGGGGAGCAGTACTTC
abundance: -
d_gene: -
v_gene: TRBV6-5
j_gene: TRBJ2-7

CDR3aa: CSAFASSMNTGELFF
CDR3nt: TGCAGTGCGTTCGCCTCTTCGATGAACACCGGGGAGCTGTTTTTT
abundance: -
d_gene: -
v_gene: TRBV20-1
j_gene: TRBJ2-2

CDR3aa: CASSFTTGTQPQHF
CDR3nt: TGTGCCAGCAGCTTTACTACAGGGACCCAGCCCCAGCATTTT
abundance: once
d_gene: -
v_gene: TRBV6-5
j_gene: TRBJ1-5

CDR3aa: CATSDLEGVGNEQFF
CDR3nt: TGTGCCACCAGTGATTTGGAGGGGGTCGGGAATGAGCAGTTCTTC
abundance: many
d_gene: -
v_gene: TRBV24-1
j_gene: TRBJ2-1

CDR3aa: CASRAQENQPQHF
CDR3nt: TGTGCCAGCAGAGCACAGGAAAATCAGCCCCAGCATTTT
abundance: -
d_gene: -
v_gene: TRBV2
j_gene: TRBJ1-5

CDR3aa: CASSPSPGGDIQETQYF
CDR3nt: TGTGCCAGCAGCCCAAGCCCTGGCGGGGACATACAAGAGACCCAGTACTTC
abundance: once
d_gene: -
v_gene: TRBV28
j_gene: TRBJ2-5

CDR3aa: CSASGRVYQPQHF
CDR3nt: TGCAGTGCTAGTGGCAGGGTCTATCAGCCCCAGCATTTT
abundance: -
d_gene: -
v_gene: TRBV20-1
j_gene: TRBJ1-5

CDR3aa: CASSPGQLYGYTF
CDR3nt: TGCGCCAGCAGCCCGGGACAGCTCTATGGCTACACCTTC
abundance: many
d_gene: TRBD1
v_gene: TRBV5-1
j_gene: TRBJ1-2

CDR3aa: CASSQGAGDTQYF
CDR3nt: TGTGCCAGCAGCCAAGGTGCGGGGGATACGCAGTATTTT
abundance: -
d_gene: -
v_gene: TRBV4-2
j_gene: TRBJ2-3

CDR3aa: CSASSGGYNEQFF
CDR3nt: TGCAGTGCTTCTAGCGGGGGTTACAATGAGCAGTTCTTC
abundance: -
d_gene: TRBD2
v_gene: TRBV20-1
j_gene: TRBJ2-1

CDR3aa: CASSGGLAETQYF
CDR3nt: TGTGCCAGCAGCGGGGGACTAGCCGAGACCCAGTACTTC
abundance: few
d_gene: TRBD2
v_gene: TRBV11-2
j_gene: TRBJ2-5

CDR3aa: CSARAVRSQETQYF
CDR3nt: TGCAGTGCCCGAGCGGTCCGCAGCCAAGAGACCCAGTACTTC
abundance: -
d_gene: -
v_gene: TRBV20-1
j_gene: TRBJ2-5

CDR3aa: CASSFIWYEQFF
CDR3nt: TGTGCCAGCAGCTTCATTTGGTATGAGCAGTTCTTC
abundance: -
d_gene: -
v_gene: TRBV5-5
j_gene: TRBJ2-1

CDR3aa: CASSQSGPPREQYF
CDR3nt: TGTGCCAGCAGCCAATCGGGACCCCCACGGGAGCAGTACTTC
abundance: -
d_gene: -
v_gene: TRBV3-1
j_gene: TRBJ2-7

CDR3aa: CSASVLKQYF
CDR3nt: TGCAGTGCTAGTGTACTGAAGCAGTACTTC
abundance: -
d_gene: -
v_gene: TRBV20-1
j_gene: TRBJ2-7

CDR3aa: CASSLREPRGGYTF
CDR3nt: TGTGCCAGCAGCTTAAGGGAACCGAGGGGTGGCTACACCTTC
abundance: many
d_gene: -
v_gene: TRBV7-9
j_gene: TRBJ1-2

CDR3aa: CATTGGLNTEAFF
CDR3nt: TGTGCCACCACAGGGGGCCTTAACACTGAAGCTTTCTTT
abundance: few
d_gene: TRBD1
v_gene: TRBV15
j_gene: TRBJ1-1

CDR3aa: CAISDGGGDTQYF
CDR3nt: TGTGCCATCAGTGATGGTGGGGGAGATACGCAGTATTTT
abundance: many
d_gene: -
v_gene: TRBV10-3
j_gene: TRBJ2-3

CDR3aa: CASSLGSAGSIEQYF
CDR3nt: TGTGCCAGCAGTTTGGGTTCGGCAGGTTCCATCGAGCAGTACTTC
abundance: many
d_gene: -
v_gene: TRBV28
j_gene: TRBJ2-7

CDR3aa: CATSSRDRGDEQFF
CDR3nt: TGTGCCACCAGCAGCCGCGACAGGGGGGATGAGCAGTTCTTC
abundance: -
d_gene: TRBD1
v_gene: TRBV15
j_gene: TRBJ2-1

CDR3aa: CASSSSTSGTGELFF
CDR3nt: TGTGCCAGCAGCTCCTCCACTAGCGGCACCGGGGAGCTGTTTTTT
abundance: many
d_gene: TRBD2
v_gene: TRBV7-9
j_gene: TRBJ2-2

CDR3aa: CSARDKERYYEQYF
CDR3nt: TGCAGTGCTAGAGATAAGGAACGGTACTACGAGCAGTACTTC
abundance: few
d_gene: -
v_gene: TRBV20-1
j_gene: TRBJ2-7

CDR3aa: CASSLYTREQFF
CDR3nt: TGTGCCAGCAGCTTATATACTCGTGAGCAGTTCTTC
abundance: -
d_gene: -
v_gene: TRBV5-4
j_gene: TRBJ2-1

CDR3aa: CASSREGKATDTQYF
CDR3nt: TGTGCCAGCAGTCGGGAGGGGAAGGCCACAGATACGCAGTATTTT
abundance: few
d_gene: TRBD2
v_gene: TRBV12-3/TRBV12-4
j_gene: TRBJ2-3

CDR3aa: CASSPAGQAYEQYF
CDR3nt: TGTGCCAGCAGCCCAGCCGGACAGGCCTACGAGCAGTACTTC
abundance: few
d_gene: TRBD1
v_gene: TRBV7-8
j_gene: TRBJ2-7

CDR3aa: CASSQARSGLFTGELFF
CDR3nt: TGTGCCAGCAGCCAAGCCCGTAGCGGATTGTTCACCGGGGAGCTGTTTTTT
abundance: many
d_gene: -
v_gene: TRBV4-2
j_gene: TRBJ2-2

CDR3aa: CASSQGTANTGELFF
CDR3nt: TGCGCCAGCAGCCAGGGGACAGCGAACACCGGGGAGCTGTTTTTT
abundance: -
d_gene: TRBD1
v_gene: TRBV5-1
j_gene: TRBJ2-2

CDR3aa: CSVGHTGSGNTIYF
CDR3nt: TGCAGCGTTGGCCACACGGGCTCTGGAAACACCATATATTTT
abundance: many
d_gene: -
v_gene: TRBV29-1
j_gene: TRBJ1-3

CDR3aa: CASSYSAGSYEQYF
CDR3nt: TGTGCCAGCAGTTACTCAGCCGGTTCCTACGAGCAGTACTTC
abundance: few
d_gene: -
v_gene: TRBV6-5
j_gene: TRBJ2-7

CDR3aa: CASSSYKTSGGTGELFF
CDR3nt: TGTGCCAGCAGTTCTTACAAGACTAGCGGGGGGACCGGGGAGCTGTTTTTT
abundance: -
d_gene: TRBD2
v_gene: TRBV28
j_gene: TRBJ2-2

CDR3aa: CASSLVGGPDTQCF
CDR3nt: TGTGCCAGCAGCTTGGTTGGAGGCCCAGATACGCAGTGTTTT
abundance: -
d_gene: -
v_gene: TRBV5-5
j_gene: TRBJ2-3

CDR3aa: CASSQRQGTPYEQYF
CDR3nt: TGTGCCAGCAGTCAGCGACAGGGAACCCCCTACGAGCAGTACTTC
abundance: -
d_gene: TRBD1
v_gene: TRBV12-3/TRBV12-4
j_gene: TRBJ2-7

CDR3aa: CASREGTGSYEQYF
CDR3nt: TGTGCCAGCAGGGAGGGGACAGGGTCCTACGAGCAGTACTTC
abundance: few
d_gene: TRBD1
v_gene: TRBV12-3/TRBV12-4
j_gene: TRBJ2-7

CDR3aa: CASGLHGQETQYF
CDR3nt: TGTGCCAGCGGCTTACATGGTCAAGAGACCCAGTACTTC
abundance: -
d_gene: -
v_gene: TRBV2
j_gene: TRBJ2-5